This T cell receptor (beta chain) was recorded in a study of CD8 T cells in ankylosing spondylitis. Study-wide results and limits: Matched ankylosing spondylitis synovial fluid reportedly showed significant enrichment of disease-linked clones. Characteristic of ankylosing spondylitis blood, it appeared, was a TCR beta motif comprising about eight highly homologous variants.

Comments on this clonotype: No antigen is known for it.

After removal of 6 bases from V and 3 bases from J, the junction contained 21 bases not matched to a gene. The CDR3 covers 19 residues. Library preparation for TCR beta used quantitative 5'-RACE with molecular barcodes. Each CDR3 protein gets one entry after TCRdb re-called the 5' RACE reads with MiXCR. The table records around 440,000 distinct CDR3 sequences, under 20% of them present only once. Sequencing was done on a sample of blood, either unsorted or a sorted T cell fraction (not recorded which). The receptor's source is a male donor with ankylosing spondylitis. This chain joins TRBV12-3 or TRBV12-4 and TRBJ1-1; 8 nucleotides match TRBD1. CDR3 sequence reads: CASSYNRGSEMETHTEAFF. The CDR3 nucleotides are TGTGCCAGCAGCTACAACAGGGGGAGCGAAATGGAGACCCACACTGAAGCTTTCTTT.